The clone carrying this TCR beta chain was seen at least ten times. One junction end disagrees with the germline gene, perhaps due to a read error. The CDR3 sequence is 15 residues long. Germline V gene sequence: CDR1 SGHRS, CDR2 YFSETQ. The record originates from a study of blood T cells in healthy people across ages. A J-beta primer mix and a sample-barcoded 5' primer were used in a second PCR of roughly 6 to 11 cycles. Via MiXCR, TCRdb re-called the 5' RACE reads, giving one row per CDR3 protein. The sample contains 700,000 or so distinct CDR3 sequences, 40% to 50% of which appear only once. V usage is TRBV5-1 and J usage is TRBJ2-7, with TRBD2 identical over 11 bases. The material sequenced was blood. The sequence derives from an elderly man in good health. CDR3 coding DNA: TGTGCCAGCAGCCTCACTAGCGGGGGCTCCTACGAGCAGTACTTC. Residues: CASSLTSGGSYEQYF.